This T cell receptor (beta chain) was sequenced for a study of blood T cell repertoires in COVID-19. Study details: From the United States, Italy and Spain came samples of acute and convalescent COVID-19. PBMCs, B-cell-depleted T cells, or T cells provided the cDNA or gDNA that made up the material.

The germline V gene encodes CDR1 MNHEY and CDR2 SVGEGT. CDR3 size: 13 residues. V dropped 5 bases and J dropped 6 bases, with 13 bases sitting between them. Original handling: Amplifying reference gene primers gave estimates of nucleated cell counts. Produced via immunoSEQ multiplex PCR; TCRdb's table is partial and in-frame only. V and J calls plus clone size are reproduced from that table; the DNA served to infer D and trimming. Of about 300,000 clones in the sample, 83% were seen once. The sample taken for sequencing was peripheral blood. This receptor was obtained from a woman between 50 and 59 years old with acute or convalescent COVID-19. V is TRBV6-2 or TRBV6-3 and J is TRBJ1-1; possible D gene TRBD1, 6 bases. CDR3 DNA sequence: TGTGCCAGCAGTCGCCTACAGGGAGCTGAAGCTTTCTTT. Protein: CASSRLQGAEAFF.